A single sample is the source of the 32 T cell receptor beta chains below, sequenced in a study of T cell changes during pregnancy in multiple sclerosis. Profiled with immunoSEQ multiplex PCR; TCRdb holds only in-frame clones, not every one. The sample yields more than 55,000 clones, more than 90% seen once. Specimen: peripheral blood, collected in the third trimester of pregnancy. The receptors were sampled from a female donor with multiple sclerosis, enrolled in a pregnancy study.

The chain carries TRBV6-1 and TRBJ1-1; no clear D. This CDR3 comprises 15 residues. The germline CDR1 and CDR2 sequences are MNHNS and SASEGT. Trimming shortened V by 2 bases and J by 2 bases, and 12 bases separated the two germline ends. The CDR3 loop reads CASSEQAKFNTEAFF. The CDR3 DNA sequence: TGTGCCAGCAGTGAACAGGCCAAGTTTAACACTGAAGCTTTCTTT.

The chain links TRBV2 to TRBJ1-5; the D gene is possibly TRBD1 (6 bases). Germline CDR1 is SNHLY and CDR2 is FYNNEI. V lost 2 bases and J lost 4, with 9 bases in between. The CDR3 sequence is 14 residues long. CDR3 region: CASSERTANQPQHF. CDR3 nucleotide sequence: TGTGCCAGCAGTGAAAGGACAGCAAATCAGCCCCAGCATTTT.

This clone was seen more than once but under ten times. The junction and the germline gene differ at one end; a read error may be behind it. This chain joins TRBV7-7 and TRBJ2-1, with TRBD1 matching 9 bases. The CDR3 covers 17 residues. Germline V lookup: CDR1 SSHAT, CDR2 FNYEAQ (reference sequence). The CDR3 DNA is TGTGCTAGCAGCTTTAACTCTCCGGGACAGGGATCCGGTGAGCAGTTCTTC. As protein: CASSFNSPGQGSGEQFF.

The J gene is TRBJ2-5, the V gene TRBV2; 7 nucleotides align to TRBD2. This CDR3 is 16 amino acids long. Unmatched junction bases numbered 15, after V lost 7 bases and J lost 4 bases. CDR1 and CDR2 from the germline V gene are SNHLY and FYNNEI. The CDR3 sequence is CASTGGRGDLGETQYF. CDR3 in DNA: TGTGCCAGCACAGGCGGGAGAGGGGACCTCGGAGAGACCCAGTACTTC.

The chain couples TRBV23-1 to TRBJ2-7; tentative D call: TRBD1 (6 bases). TRBV23-1 is an ORF, and what it does is uncertain. V lost 0 bases and J lost 0, with 12 bases in between. The CDR3 covers 16 residues. The chain's CDR3 is CASSQSLDRNSYEQYF. The CDR3 nucleotides are TGCGCCAGCAGTCAATCCTTGGACAGAAACTCCTACGAGCAGTACTTC.

This clone was detected only once. The V call is TRBV28, the J call TRBJ2-7; D is uncertain. The CDR3 is 16 residues long. With 5 bases removed from V and 5 bases from J, the gap between germline ends came to 22 bases. Germline CDR1 and CDR2: MDHEN and SYDVKM. CDR3 in amino acids: CASSRSPSAALDEQYF. The DNA for the CDR3 is TGTGCCAGCAGTCGGAGTCCATCGGCAGCCCTCGACGAGCAGTACTTC. Full variable domain (rest looked up from reference TRBV28 and TRBJ2-7): DVKVTQSSRYLVKRTGEKVFLECVQDMDHENMFWYRQDPGLGLRLIYFSYDVKMKEKGDIPEGYSVSREKKERFSLILESASTNQTSMYLCASSRSPSAALDEQYFGPGTRLTVT.

Only one count was recorded for this clone. The genes are TRBV27 and TRBJ2-7; 8 nucleotides agree with TRBD1. The CDR3 sequence is 13 residues long. Unmatched junction bases numbered 3, after V lost 4 bases and J lost 4 bases. CDR1 and CDR2 (germline): MNHEY, SMNVEV (reference sequence). DNA of the CDR3: TGTGCCAGCAGTTACGGGACAGGATACGAGCAGTACTTC. Its protein is CASSYGTGYEQYF.

This chain connects TRBV4-1 to TRBJ1-1; possible D gene TRBD1, 5 bases. V was trimmed by 0 bases and J by 4 bases, leaving 12 bases between them. Per the germline V gene, CDR1 is MGHRA and CDR2 is YSYEKL. CDR3 length: 15 residues. The CDR3 here is CASSQDGGGSTEAFF. The CDR3 DNA reads TGCGCCAGCAGCCAAGATGGGGGGGGGAGCACTGAAGCTTTCTTT.

The chain carries TRBV23-1 and TRBJ1-1; the match to TRBD1 covers 7 bases. TRBV23-1 qualifies as an ORF whose function is uncertain. J lost 3 bases, V lost 2 bases, and 9 bases had no gene match. The CDR3 has 16 residues. In DNA, the CDR3 is TGCGCCAGCAGTCAAAATCGCGGGACAGACTACACTGAAGCTTTCTTT. This sequence encodes CASSQNRGTDYTEAFF.

The chain recombines TRBV5-6 with TRBJ2-2; TRBD1 agrees at 8 bases. The CDR3 consists of 15 residues. V shed 0 bases, J shed 3 bases, and the junction held 1 base outside the gene matches. Germline values: CDR1 SGHDT, CDR2 YYEEEE. CDR3: CASSLGTGYTGELFF. CDR3 in DNA: TGTGCCAGCAGCTTGGGGACAGGGTACACCGGGGAGCTGTTTTTT.

This sequence joins TRBV5-1 and TRBJ2-7, with 7 bases identical to TRBD1. The CDR3 totals 18 residues. Losses at the gene ends were 1 base for V and 0 bases for J; bases not matched to a gene: 13. In germline, CDR1 is SGHRS, CDR2 YFSETQ. The CDR3 DNA follows: TGCGCCAGCAGCTTGTCAACCATTTCGACAGGGCTCTCCTACGAGCAGTACTTC. Protein: CASSLSTISTGLSYEQYF.

The rearrangement links TRBV29-1 to TRBJ1-1; 7 bases fit TRBD1. The CDR3 consists of 14 residues. Trimming cost V 5 bases and J 5 bases; bases outside gene matches: 11. Germline CDR1 reads SQVTM; CDR2 reads ANQGSEA. Here the CDR3 DNA reads TGCAGCGTTATGATCAGAGACAGGGCTACTGAAGCTTTCTTT. Translation gives CSVMIRDRATEAFF.

The chain uses TRBV5-1 and TRBJ2-5; perhaps TRBD1 as D (6 bases). Per germline, CDR1 SGHRS and CDR2 YFSETQ. With 4 bases removed from V and 2 bases from J, the gap between germline ends came to 15 bases. The CDR3 sequence is 15 residues long. The CDR3 sequence: CASSISGTYQETQYF. CDR3 sequence (DNA): TGCGCCAGCAGCATATCCGGGACATATCAAGAGACCCAGTACTTC.

The V and J genes are TRBV19 and TRBJ2-1; perhaps TRBD1 as D (5 bases). Per the germline V gene, CDR1 is LNHDA and CDR2 is SQIVND (reference sequence). The CDR3 sequence is 16 residues long. The V end lost 4 bases, the J end lost 0 bases, and 13 bases lay between the germline ends. Here the CDR3 reads CASSTPPGLSYNEQFF. The CDR3 DNA reads TGTGCCAGTAGTACACCGCCAGGGCTCTCCTACAATGAGCAGTTCTTC.

The chain employs TRBV11-2 and TRBJ1-2, with D possibly TRBD1 on 5 matching bases. Germline V gene sequence: CDR1 SGHAT, CDR2 FQNNGV. The CDR3 length is 13 residues. Trimming took off 0 bases at V and 5 bases at J, with 7 bases between the two ends. CDR3 residues: CASSLDRAYGYTF. Written as DNA, the CDR3 is TGTGCCAGCAGCTTAGACAGGGCTTATGGCTACACCTTC.

V and J are TRBV6-5 and TRBJ2-3; 7 bases match TRBD2. CDR3 length equals 14 residues. V dropped 3 bases and J dropped 2; count of bases not matched to a gene: 2. Looked up from germline, CDR1 is MNHEY and CDR2 is SVGAGI. CDR3 region: CASSYLADTDTQYF. DNA for the CDR3: TGTGCCAGCAGTTATCTAGCGGACACAGATACGCAGTATTTT.

The CDR3: CASRRPGDYEQYF. The DNA for the CDR3 is TGTGCCAGCAGACGCCCCGGGGACTACGAGCAGTACTTC. The chain joins TRBV6-5 to TRBJ2-7, with TRBD2 as a possible D gene (5 bases). The CDR3 covers 13 residues. Germline loops: CDR1 MNHEY, CDR2 SVGAGI. V was pared by 6 bases and J by 3 bases, with 12 bases between.

CDR3 DNA sequence: TGCGCCAGCAGCCAAGATCGGTCGAGGAACTCCTACGAGCAGTACTTC. Amino acids: CASSQDRSRNSYEQYF. The rearrangement joins TRBV4-1 to TRBJ2-7; D remains unclear. Germline CDR1 MGHRA, CDR2 YSYEKL. V was pared by 0 bases and J by 0 bases, with 12 bases between. The CDR3 runs to 16 residues.

The V call is TRBV12-5, the J call TRBJ2-5; D might be TRBD1 (5 bases). The CDR3 runs 13 residues. The V gene's germline CDR1 is LGHNT and CDR2 FRNRAP. Trimming removed 1 base from V and 10 bases from J, with 13 bases in between. The CDR3 nucleotides read TGTGCTAGTGGTTTGGAAGATGACAGAGTCCAGTACTTC. This translates into CASGLEDDRVQYF.

V is TRBV21-1 and J is TRBJ2-1; the D call of TRBD2 is as the table states it, not checked on the DNA. TRBV21-1 corresponds to a pseudogene. This CDR3 spans 15 amino acids. In DNA form, the CDR3 reads TGTGCCACTGGGGGGGAGGGAGAGGCCTACAATGAGCAGTTCTTC. Its translation is CATGGEGEAYNEQFF.

V and J are TRBV27 and TRBJ1-2, with D tentatively TRBD1 (6 bases). Per germline, CDR1 MNHEY and CDR2 SMNVEV (reference sequence). The length of the CDR3 is 13 residues. Trimming removed 7 bases from V and 6 bases from J, with 15 bases in between. For the CDR3, the DNA is TGTGCCAGCAAACGATACAGGGAAGATGGCTACACCTTC. Amino acid sequence: CASKRYREDGYTF.

The chain joins TRBV28 to TRBJ2-1; TRBD2 is a possible D gene (6 bases). This CDR3 is 13 amino acids long. Trimming removed 8 bases at V and 7 bases at J, with 15 bases between. CDR1 and CDR2 from the germline V gene are MDHEN and SYDVKM. The CDR3 DNA sequence: TGTGCCAGCGGGACTCACACCAAGAATGAGCAGTTCTTC. It yields the protein CASGTHTKNEQFF.

The V and J genes are TRBV5-6 and TRBJ2-7; D possibly corresponds to TRBD1 (6 bases). V was clipped by 3 bases and J by 3 bases, with 10 bases between them. The CDR3 spans 13 residues. The germline CDR1 and CDR2 sequences are SGHDT and YYEEEE. The CDR3 sequence is CASSSTQGYEQYF. Here the CDR3 DNA reads TGTGCCAGCAGCTCAACACAGGGCTACGAGCAGTACTTC.

The J gene is TRBJ2-7, the V gene TRBV5-1; D is undetermined. Trimming left V 2 bases short and J 3 bases short, with 9 bases between. The CDR3 runs to 13 residues. CDR1 SGHRS and CDR2 YFSETQ come from the germline V gene. The chain's CDR3 is CASSFDADYEQYF. CDR3 in DNA: TGCGCCAGCAGCTTCGACGCGGACTACGAGCAGTACTTC.

This clone was counted a single time. Other nucleotide sequences from this sample produce the same CDR3. V is TRBV5-1 and J is TRBJ2-7; 12 bases are shared with TRBD2. Germline CDR1 SGHRS, CDR2 YFSETQ. CDR3 length: 17 residues. V lost 4 bases and J lost 1; bases outside the gene matches: 9. The CDR3 DNA reads TGCGCCAGCAGCGGTCTAGCGGGAGGGCCGGGGTCCTACGAGCAGTACTTC. Its translation is CASSGLAGGPGSYEQYF.

Only one count was recorded for this clone. This chain uses TRBV28 with TRBJ2-6; D perhaps matches TRBD2 (5 bases). The germline V gene encodes CDR1 MDHEN and CDR2 SYDVKM. The CDR3 length is 17 residues. Trimming shortened V by 4 bases and J by 5 bases, and 18 bases separated the two germline ends. CDR3 nucleotide sequence: TGTGCCAGCAGTTCTACGGTACGGGGAGCGAGGGCCAACGTCCTGACTTTC. It is translated as CASSSTVRGARANVLTF.

The V gene is TRBV7-2, the J gene TRBJ1-2; D not certain. V lost 1 base and J lost 1, with 7 bases in between. The CDR3 is made up of 14 amino acids. Germline lookup yields CDR1 SGHTA and CDR2 FQGNSA. CDR3 in DNA: TGTGCCAGCAGCTTAGTCGCCAGTAACTATGGCTACACCTTC. Protein sequence: CASSLVASNYGYTF.

This rearrangement joins TRBV19 to TRBJ1-1; D remains ambiguous. The ends were cut back, 3 bases at V and 1 base at J, with 9 bases in the middle. The CDR3 consists of 14 residues. CDR1 is LNHDA, CDR2 SQIVND, per germline (reference sequence). In DNA, the CDR3 is TGTGCCAGTAGTATCACGCGGGGGAACACTGAAGCTTTCTTT. This encodes CASSITRGNTEAFF.

V usage is TRBV28 and J usage is TRBJ1-5; 10 nucleotides match TRBD1. This CDR3 spans 18 amino acids. The germline CDR1 and CDR2 sequences are MDHEN and SYDVKM. V was clipped by 3 bases and J by 0 bases; unmatched bases: 8. CDR3 in amino acids: CASSLGTGVAFSNQPQHF. CDR3 in DNA: TGTGCCAGCAGTTTGGGGACAGGGGTCGCCTTTAGCAATCAGCCCCAGCATTTT.

CDR3 nucleotides: TGTGCCAGCAGTACCTTATTGCCGGGAGGGCCAACGTATGAGCAGTTCTTC. Protein: CASSTLLPGGPTYEQFF. The V call is TRBV27, the J call TRBJ2-1; 8 nucleotides agree with TRBD2. CDR3 length: 17 amino acids. In germline, CDR1 is MNHEY, CDR2 SMNVEV (reference sequence). The ends lost 5 bases at V and 8 bases at J; junction bases unmatched: 17.

The chain combines TRBV15 with TRBJ1-2, with 8 bases that match TRBD1. With 3 bases clipped from V and 2 bases from J, the junction kept 5 bases outside the gene matches. The CDR3 has 15 residues. The germline gives CDR1 LNHNV, CDR2 YYDKDF (reference sequence). This chain's CDR3 is CATSSSGTGNYGYTF. For the CDR3, the DNA is TGTGCCACCAGCAGCTCCGGGACAGGAAACTATGGCTACACCTTC.

The chain links TRBV19 to TRBJ2-7, with D perhaps TRBD2 (6 bases). The CDR3 extends over 14 amino acids. The germline CDR1 and CDR2 sequences are LNHDA and SQIVND (reference sequence). With 6 bases removed from V and 4 bases from J, the gap between germline ends came to 16 bases. This CDR3 is CASSGTAPRYEQYF. The CDR3 nucleotides read TGTGCCAGTAGCGGGACTGCGCCAAGGTACGAGCAGTACTTC.